Included here is one TCR beta chain sequence, with context. The antigen remains unidentified. Germline CDR1 is SGHDT and CDR2 is YYEEEE. CDR3 length: 15 residues. V was cut by 4 bases and J by 1 base, with 12 bases left in between. This entry belongs to a study of early T cells in non-severe SARS-CoV-2 infection. At the level of the study: Sequenced material consisted of bulk RNA (from unsorted whole blood), and chains were unpaired.

cDNA molecules, individually, were tagged with unique molecular identifiers. Via MiXCR, TCRdb re-called the 5' RACE reads, giving one row per CDR3 protein. Seen here are around 71,000 distinct CDR3 sequences, approximately 14% observed once, and the top ten hold 3% to 4.5%. Study results and caveats: Anti-spike CD8 responses were favored in VDJdb matching, and private and CD4 specificities were missed.

Specimen: whole blood, collected at baseline. The source of this sequence is an adult who was a healthcare worker with PCR-confirmed SARS-CoV-2 infection or an uninfected control (not recorded which). The chain combines TRBV5-6 with TRBJ2-4, with a possible D match to TRBD1 (6 bases). The chain's CDR3 is CASSATGLAKNIQYF. The CDR3 DNA sequence: TGTGCCAGCAGCGCCACAGGGCTCGCCAAAAACATTCAGTACTTC.